One and the same sample provided the 16 T cell receptor beta chains below, sequenced in a study of cytomegalovirus exposure and HLA in healthy donors. This PCR relied on a set of 60 Vbeta primers and 13 Jbeta primers. TCRdb's table, derived via immunoSEQ multiplex PCR, lists solely in-frame clones and lacks some. The table has approximately 140,000 clones, more than 60% seen once. The sequencing sample was made of PBMCs. These receptors were obtained from a male donor in good health and CMV-seronegative.

V usage is TRBV19 and J usage is TRBJ2-2; D may be TRBD1 (5 bases). This CDR3 has 16 residues. V was clipped by 4 bases and J by 0 bases, with 12 bases between them. Looked up from germline, CDR1 is LNHDA and CDR2 is SQIVND (reference sequence). This CDR3 is CASSSPQETNTGELFF. The CDR3 DNA sequence: TGTGCCAGTAGTAGCCCACAGGAAACGAACACCGGGGAGCTGTTTTTT.

The gene calls are TRBV4-2 and TRBJ1-1; TRBD1 might be the D (6 bases). CDR3 length equals 12 residues. Germline CDR1 is LGHNA and CDR2 is YNFKEQ. V dropped 5 bases and J dropped 8 bases, with 12 bases sitting between them. The CDR3 DNA is TGTGCCAGCAGCTTACAACAGGGAGAAGCTTTCTTT. This codes for CASSLQQGEAFF.

The CDR3 DNA follows: TGTGCCAGCTCACCAAATCTAGGACTAGCGGGTCGGCAGCTCTACGAGCAGTACTTC. Its translation: CASSPNLGLAGRQLYEQYF. V usage is TRBV18 and J usage is TRBJ2-7; 11 bases are a match to TRBD2. The V gene end was trimmed by 2 bases and the J gene end by 3 bases; junction bases not matched to a gene: 15. Germline V gene data show CDR1 as KGHSH and CDR2 as LQKENI. This CDR3 has 19 residues.

This rearrangement joins TRBV27 to TRBJ2-3; the match to TRBD1 covers 9 bases. CDR3 length equals 15 residues. Germline V gene sequence: CDR1 MNHEY, CDR2 SMNVEV (reference sequence). Trimming cost V 5 bases and J 3 bases; bases outside gene matches: 6. Here the CDR3 DNA reads TGTGCCAGCAGTGCGAGGGACAGGGCGACAGATACGCAGTATTTT. Translating gives CASSARDRATDTQYF.

The chain carries TRBV5-6 and TRBJ2-7, with a weak D call TRBD2 (6 bases). V was shortened by 4 bases and J by 7 bases, with 18 bases between the two germline ends. Germline V lookup: CDR1 SGHDT, CDR2 YYEEEE. The CDR3 length is 14 residues. The CDR3 DNA reads as TGTGCCAGCAGCCCCTGGGGGGTCGGGTGGGAGCAGTACTTC. It specifies CASSPWGVGWEQYF.

The rearrangement uses TRBV4-2 and TRBJ1-3; no clear D gene. Trimming took off 1 base at V and 0 bases at J, with 4 bases between the two ends. Germline lookup yields CDR1 LGHNA and CDR2 YNFKEQ. The CDR3 consists of 14 residues. The CDR3 nucleotides read TGTGCCAGCAGCCAAGCATCCTCTGGAAACACCATATATTTT. Amino acid sequence: CASSQASSGNTIYF.

The chain employs TRBV4-2 and TRBJ2-7, with TRBD2 matching over 10 bases. The V and J ends lost 0 bases and 2 bases, in that order; junction bases with no gene match: 4. The CDR3 is 16 residues long. Germline V gives CDR1 LGHNA, CDR2 YNFKEQ. This CDR3 reads CASSQEVSGRAYEQYF. The CDR3 DNA is TGTGCCAGCAGCCAAGAGGTGAGCGGGAGGGCCTACGAGCAGTACTTC.

V is TRBV27 and J is TRBJ2-3; no clear D. Deletions cut 2 bases from V and 8 bases from J, with 8 bases between. CDR3 length equals 12 residues. Germline-derived CDR1 and CDR2 are MNHEY and SMNVEV (reference sequence). CDR3 in amino acids: CASSLLGRTQYF. CDR3 in DNA: TGTGCCAGCAGTTTACTAGGTCGTACGCAGTATTTT.

This clone was counted between two and nine times. The rearrangement joins TRBV7-9 to TRBJ1-2, with D possibly matching TRBD1 (6 bases). CDR3 length: 16 residues. The V gene's germline CDR1 is SEHNR and CDR2 FQNEAQ (reference sequence). V lost 6 bases to trimming and J lost 6 bases, with 23 bases between them. This CDR3 reads CASSPSNRVIFDGYTF. The CDR3 DNA is TGTGCCAGCAGTCCATCTAACAGGGTGATTTTCGATGGCTACACCTTC. Drawing the rest from reference TRBV7-9 and TRBJ1-2, the complete variable domain is DTGVSQNPRHKITKRGQNVTFRCDPISEHNRLYWYRQTLGQGPEFLTYFQNEAQLEKSRLLSDRFSAERPKGSFSTLEIQRTEQGDSAMYLCASSPSNRVIFDGYTFGSGTRLTVV.

The CDR3 protein is CASSQDRPLSGSRVDEQFF. The CDR3 coding sequence is TGCGCCAGCAGCCAAGATAGGCCTCTTAGCGGGTCGAGGGTCGATGAGCAGTTCTTC. V gene TRBV4-3 combines with J gene TRBJ2-1, with TRBD2 matching over 7 bases. CDR1 is LGHNA and CDR2 is YSLEER in the germline V gene. V lost 0 bases and J lost 8; bases outside the gene matches: 19. The length of the CDR3 is 19 residues.

The V gene is TRBV4-1, the J gene TRBJ2-1, with a weak D call TRBD2 (5 bases). The germline gives CDR1 MGHRA, CDR2 YSYEKL. The V and J ends lost 0 bases and 2 bases respectively, with 14 bases between them. The CDR3 sequence is 17 residues long. The DNA for the CDR3 is TGCGCCAGCAGCCAAGAAGCTCCGGGATCGCCCTACAATGAGCAGTTCTTC. This codes for CASSQEAPGSPYNEQFF.

This clone has a handful of counts. The V gene is TRBV19, the J gene TRBJ1-2; 10 positions agree with TRBD1. Germline V CDR1 and CDR2: LNHDA, SQIVND (reference sequence). The junction had 10 bases not matched to a gene; V was cut back by 5 bases and J by 4 bases. The CDR3 has 16 residues. Written as DNA, the CDR3 is TGTGCCAGTAGTGCCCGGACAGGGGGTACGGGCTATGGCTACACCTTC. Translated, it gives CASSARTGGTGYGYTF.

The rearrangement joins TRBV7-9 to TRBJ1-1; D perhaps matches TRBD1 (6 bases). Germline values: CDR1 SEHNR, CDR2 FQNEAQ (reference sequence). The CDR3 loop spans 17 amino acids. V lost 6 bases and J lost 5, with 25 bases in between. CDR3 region: CASRSGQPALKGTEAFF. CDR3 nucleotides: TGTGCCAGCAGGTCGGGACAACCCGCACTTAAGGGGACTGAAGCTTTCTTT.

About this clone itself: The same CDR3 arises from other DNA sequences in this sample as well. This rearrangement joins TRBV5-1 to TRBJ2-7, with 7 bases that match TRBD1. V was pared by 0 bases and J by 4 bases, with 4 bases of the junction left unmatched. The CDR3 length is 14 residues. The V gene's germline CDR1 is SGHRS and CDR2 YFSETQ. The CDR3 sequence: CASSLGQGPYEQYF. The DNA for the CDR3 is TGCGCCAGCAGCTTGGGACAGGGACCGTACGAGCAGTACTTC.

This chain links TRBV5-1 with TRBJ1-3; D not certain. This CDR3 spans 13 amino acids. Germline V gene lookup returns CDR1 SGHRS and CDR2 YFSETQ. Deletions cut 5 bases from V and 4 bases from J, with 10 bases between. The CDR3 is CASRGDSGNTIYF. CDR3 nucleotides: TGCGCCAGCAGGGGAGACTCCGGAAACACCATATATTTT. The full variable domain, with the rest looked up from reference TRBV5-1 and TRBJ1-3, is KAGVTQTPRYLIKTRGQQVTLSCSPISGHRSVSWYQQTPGQGLQFLFEYFSETQRNKGNFPGRFSGRQFSNSRSEMNVSTLELGDSALYLCASRGDSGNTIYFGEGSWLTVV.

V usage is TRBV7-2 and J usage is TRBJ2-5; 12 positions match TRBD2. The J segment lost 11 bases and the V segment lost 4 bases, leaving 8 bases of the junction unmatched. Germline V CDR1 and CDR2: SGHTA, FQGNSA. The length of the CDR3 is 14 residues. CDR3: CASSSPSTSGGQYF. CDR3 sequence (DNA): TGTGCCAGCAGCTCCCCATCAACTAGCGGGGGGCAGTACTTC.